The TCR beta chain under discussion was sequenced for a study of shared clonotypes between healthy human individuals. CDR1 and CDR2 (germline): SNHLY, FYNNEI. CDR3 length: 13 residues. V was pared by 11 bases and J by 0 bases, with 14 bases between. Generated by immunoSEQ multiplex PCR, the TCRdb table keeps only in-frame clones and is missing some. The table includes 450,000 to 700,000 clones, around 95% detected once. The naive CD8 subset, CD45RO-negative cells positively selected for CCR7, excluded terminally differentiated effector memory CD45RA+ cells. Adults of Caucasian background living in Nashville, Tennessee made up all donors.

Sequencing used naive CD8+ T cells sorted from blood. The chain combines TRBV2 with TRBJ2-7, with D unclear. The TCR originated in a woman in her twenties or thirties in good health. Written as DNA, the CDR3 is TGTGCCGGTACGTGGGCATTCTCCTACGAGCAGTACTTC. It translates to CAGTWAFSYEQYF.